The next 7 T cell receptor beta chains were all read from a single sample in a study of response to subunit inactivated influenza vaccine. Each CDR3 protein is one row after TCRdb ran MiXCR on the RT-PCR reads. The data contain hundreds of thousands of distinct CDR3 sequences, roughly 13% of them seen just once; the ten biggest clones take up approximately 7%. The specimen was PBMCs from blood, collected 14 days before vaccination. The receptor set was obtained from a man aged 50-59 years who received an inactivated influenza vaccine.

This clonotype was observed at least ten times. The CDR3 region is CASSLAWGVGNEQFF. CDR3 coding DNA: TGTGCCAGCAGCTTAGCATGGGGGGTAGGCAATGAGCAGTTCTTC. V gene TRBV7-2 combines with J gene TRBJ2-1, with D maybe TRBD2 (6 bases). CDR1 is SGHTA, CDR2 FQGNSA, per germline. V dropped 0 bases and J dropped 6 bases, with 12 bases sitting between them. CDR3 length: 15 residues.

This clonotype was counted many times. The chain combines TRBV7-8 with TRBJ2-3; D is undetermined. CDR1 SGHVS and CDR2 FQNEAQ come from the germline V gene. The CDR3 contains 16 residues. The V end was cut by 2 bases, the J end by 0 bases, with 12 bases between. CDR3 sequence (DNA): TGTGCCAGCAGCTTAAGCGAGTCTACTAGCACAGATACGCAGTATTTT. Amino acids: CASSLSESTSTDTQYF.

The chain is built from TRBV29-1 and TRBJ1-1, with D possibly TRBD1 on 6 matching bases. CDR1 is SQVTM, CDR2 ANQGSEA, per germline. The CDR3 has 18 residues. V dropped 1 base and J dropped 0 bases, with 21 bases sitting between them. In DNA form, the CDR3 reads TGCAGCGTTGAAGGCGCAGGGAAGGGTGGGGACATGAACACTGAAGCTTTCTTT. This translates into CSVEGAGKGGDMNTEAFF. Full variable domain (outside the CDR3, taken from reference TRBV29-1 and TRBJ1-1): SAVISQKPSRDICQRGTSLTIQCQVDSQVTMMFWYRQQPGQSLTLIATANQGSEATYESGFVIDKFPISRPNLTFSTLTVSNMSPEDSSIYLCSVEGAGKGGDMNTEAFFGQGTRLTVV.

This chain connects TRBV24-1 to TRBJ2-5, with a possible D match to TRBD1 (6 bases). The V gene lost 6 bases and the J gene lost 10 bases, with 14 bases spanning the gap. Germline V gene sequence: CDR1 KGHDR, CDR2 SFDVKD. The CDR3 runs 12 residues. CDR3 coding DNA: TGTGCCACCAGTACCACAGGGTCTATCCAGTACTTC. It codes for CATSTTGSIQYF.

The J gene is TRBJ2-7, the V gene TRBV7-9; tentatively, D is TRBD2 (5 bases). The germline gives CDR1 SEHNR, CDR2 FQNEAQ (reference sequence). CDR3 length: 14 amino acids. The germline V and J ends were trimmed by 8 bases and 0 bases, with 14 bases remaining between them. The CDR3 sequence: CASGPGILSYEQYF. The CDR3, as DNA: TGTGCCAGCGGCCCCGGGATCCTCTCCTACGAGCAGTACTTC. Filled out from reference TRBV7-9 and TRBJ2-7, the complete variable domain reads DTGVSQNPRHKITKRGQNVTFRCDPISEHNRLYWYRQTLGQGPEFLTYFQNEAQLEKSRLLSDRFSAERPKGSFSTLEIQRTEQGDSAMYLCASGPGILSYEQYFGPGTRLTVT.

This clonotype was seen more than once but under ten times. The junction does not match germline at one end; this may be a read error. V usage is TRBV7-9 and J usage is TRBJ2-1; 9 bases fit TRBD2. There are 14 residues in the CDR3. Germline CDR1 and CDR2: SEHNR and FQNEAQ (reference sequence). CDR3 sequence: CASSVAGAGDEQFF. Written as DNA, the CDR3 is TGTGCCAGCAGCGTAGCGGGAGCCGGCGATGAGCAGTTCTTC.

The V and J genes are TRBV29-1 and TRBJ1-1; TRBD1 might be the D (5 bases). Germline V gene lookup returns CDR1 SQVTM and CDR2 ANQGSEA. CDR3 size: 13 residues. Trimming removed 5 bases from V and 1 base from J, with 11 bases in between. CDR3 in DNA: TGCAGCGTTTCGGGACTGGCGAACACTGAAGCTTTCTTT. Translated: CSVSGLANTEAFF.